These 14 T cell receptor beta chains came from one sample sequenced in a study of neurological immune-mediated disorders. Time point here: technical triplicate 3. TCRdb re-called the 5' RACE reads through MiXCR, storing one row per CDR3 protein. This sample has approximately 28,000 distinct CDR3 sequences, with about 16% found just once. The sequencing input was CD4+ T cells from blood. These receptors were taken from a female donor with HTLV-1-associated myelopathy (HAM/TSP).

This clonotype was seen many times. The CDR3 is CSATLAGVTGTGELFF. The DNA for the CDR3 is TGCAGTGCTACACTAGCGGGAGTAACAGGCACCGGGGAGCTGTTTTTT. The chain carries TRBV20-1 and TRBJ2-2; 11 bases match TRBD2. V gave up 4 bases and J gave up 4 bases; unmatched junction bases: 8. CDR1 and CDR2 from the germline V gene are DFQATT and SNEGSKA (reference sequence). CDR3 length equals 16 residues.

The chain couples TRBV19 to TRBJ1-1; no clear D. The CDR3 has 15 amino acids. Per the germline V gene, CDR1 is LNHDA and CDR2 is SQIVND (reference sequence). The germline V and J ends were trimmed by 3 bases and 1 base, with 12 bases remaining between them. CDR3 protein: CASSMVDTANTEAFF. CDR3 nucleotide sequence: TGTGCCAGTAGTATGGTAGATACGGCGAACACTGAAGCTTTCTTT.

On this clonotype: A much more abundant neighbour one base away suggests this may be a read error. The chain uses TRBV20-1 and TRBJ1-1; D ambiguous. Per the germline V gene, CDR1 is DFQATT and CDR2 is SNEGSKA (reference sequence). The CDR3 is 12 residues long. Trimming removed 3 bases at V and 5 bases at J, with 10 bases between. CDR3 nucleotides: TGCAGTGCTAGTCACTGGGATACTGAAGCTTTCTTT. This gives the protein CSASHWDTEAFF.

This clonotype was seen many times. This rearrangement joins TRBV5-1 to TRBJ2-1; 10 bases agree with TRBD2. This CDR3 contains 16 residues. CDR1 SGHRS and CDR2 YFSETQ come from the germline V gene. Trimming took 4 bases from V and 4 from J; bases not matched to a gene: 8. In DNA form, the CDR3 reads TGCGCCAGCAGCGTGACACTAGCGGGAACGTACAATGAGCAGTTCTTC. This sequence encodes CASSVTLAGTYNEQFF.

In this sample, this clonotype turned up many times. This chain joins TRBV20-1 and TRBJ2-3; tentatively, D is TRBD1 or TRBD2 (5 bases each). Germline lookup yields CDR1 DFQATT and CDR2 SNEGSKA (reference sequence). Trimming shortened V by 0 bases and J by 2 bases, and 12 bases separated the two germline ends. The CDR3 has 15 residues. CDR3: CSARDRGRTTDTQYF. In DNA form, the CDR3 reads TGCAGTGCTAGAGATAGGGGACGGACCACAGATACGCAGTATTTT.

This clonotype was detected ten times or more. V gene TRBV20-1 combines with J gene TRBJ1-3, with a possible D match to TRBD1 (5 bases). Germline lookup yields CDR1 DFQATT and CDR2 SNEGSKA (reference sequence). Trimming took 3 bases from V and 4 from J, leaving 19 bases between them. This CDR3 contains 16 residues. The CDR3 spells CSASSEGRIAGNTIYF. The CDR3 region has the DNA TGCAGTGCTAGTTCGGAGGGGCGAATAGCCGGAAACACCATATATTTT.

In this sample, this clonotype turned up many times. This rearrangement joins TRBV5-1 to TRBJ2-2; D may match TRBD1 or TRBD2 (6 bases each). V lost 0 bases and J lost 6, with 15 bases in between. CDR1 is SGHRS and CDR2 is YFSETQ in the germline V gene. The CDR3 has 16 amino acids. The CDR3 nucleotides read TGCGCCAGCAGCTTGGCCGTAGCGGAGGGGGCCGGGGAGCTGTTTTTT. Translation: CASSLAVAEGAGELFF.

This clonotype was recorded many times. V is TRBV3-1 and J is TRBJ1-3; D unclear. The germline V and J ends were trimmed by 0 bases and 2 bases, with 8 bases remaining between them. The CDR3 loop spans 15 amino acids. Germline V gene sequence: CDR1 LGHDT, CDR2 YNNKEL (reference sequence). CDR3 residues: CASSQDLTAGNTIYF. The CDR3 DNA sequence: TGTGCCAGCAGCCAAGATCTAACGGCTGGAAACACCATATATTTT.

There are many counts of this clonotype. The chain recombines TRBV5-1 with TRBJ2-2; D is possibly TRBD1 (5 bases). The CDR3 covers 15 residues. V was shortened by 4 bases and J by 4 bases, with 14 bases between the two germline ends. Germline lookup yields CDR1 SGHRS and CDR2 YFSETQ. In nucleotides, the CDR3 is TGCGCCAGCAGCCCGCCGCCTAGGGGCACCGGGGAGCTGTTTTTT. Translated, it gives CASSPPPRGTGELFF.

This clonotype was seen ten or more times. The chain combines TRBV3-1 with TRBJ2-1, with D perhaps TRBD2 (5 bases). The CDR3 is 12 residues long. Per the germline V gene, CDR1 is LGHDT and CDR2 is YNNKEL (reference sequence). With 5 bases removed from V and 10 bases from J, the gap between germline ends came to 12 bases. The CDR3 here is CASSYAGMEQFF. The CDR3 DNA reads as TGTGCCAGCAGCTACGCCGGGATGGAGCAGTTCTTC.

A word on this clonotype: A read error may explain this, as a much larger clone is one base away. The chain recombines TRBV28 with TRBJ1-3, with D unresolved. The germline V gene encodes CDR1 MDHEN and CDR2 SYDVKM. This CDR3 comprises 14 residues. CDR3 loop: CDSSLSEPGNTIYF. The CDR3 nucleotides read TGTGACAGCAGTTTAAGTGAACCTGGAAACACCATATATTTT.

This clonotype was found once. CDR3 coding DNA: TGTGCCAGCAGCGAGACTAGCGGGGACTACGAGCAGTACTTC. This encodes CASSETSGDYEQYF. V usage is TRBV7-6 and J usage is TRBJ2-7; 11 bases align to TRBD2. Trimming at V came to 5 bases and at J to 3 bases, leaving 3 bases not matched to a gene. Germline lookup yields CDR1 SGHVS and CDR2 FNYEAQ. This CDR3 has 14 residues.

This clonotype is medium-sized within its sample. The rearrangement joins TRBV7-2 to TRBJ2-3, with TRBD2 matching over 11 bases. Trimming removed 5 bases from V and 4 bases from J; junction bases left unmatched: 14. Germline V gene data show CDR1 as SGHTA and CDR2 as FQGNSA. The length of the CDR3 is 18 residues. The CDR3, as DNA: TGTGCCAGCAGCCCTCTAGCGGGGGGTCCATGGAGCTCAGATACGCAGTATTTT. Translated: CASSPLAGGPWSSDTQYF.

This clonotype was observed many times. The J gene is TRBJ2-5, the V gene TRBV20-1, with D possibly matching TRBD2 (6 bases). Trimming removed 4 bases at V and 5 bases at J, with 14 bases between. CDR1 is DFQATT and CDR2 is SNEGSKA in the germline V gene (reference sequence). The CDR3 extends over 13 amino acids. Written as DNA, the CDR3 is TGCAGTGCTATCACGACTAGGGATGAGACCCAGTACTTC. The encoded protein is CSAITTRDETQYF.